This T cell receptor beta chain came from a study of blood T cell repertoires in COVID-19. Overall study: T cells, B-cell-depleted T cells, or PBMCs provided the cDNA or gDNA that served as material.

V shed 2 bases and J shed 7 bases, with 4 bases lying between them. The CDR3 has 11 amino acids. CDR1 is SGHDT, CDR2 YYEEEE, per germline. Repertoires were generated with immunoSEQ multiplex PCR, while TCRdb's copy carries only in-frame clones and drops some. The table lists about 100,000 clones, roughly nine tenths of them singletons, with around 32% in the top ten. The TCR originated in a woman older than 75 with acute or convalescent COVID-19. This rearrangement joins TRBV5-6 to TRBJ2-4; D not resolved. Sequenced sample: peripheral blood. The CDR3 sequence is CASSFRNIQYF. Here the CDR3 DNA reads TGTGCCAGCAGCTTCAGGAACATTCAGTACTTC.